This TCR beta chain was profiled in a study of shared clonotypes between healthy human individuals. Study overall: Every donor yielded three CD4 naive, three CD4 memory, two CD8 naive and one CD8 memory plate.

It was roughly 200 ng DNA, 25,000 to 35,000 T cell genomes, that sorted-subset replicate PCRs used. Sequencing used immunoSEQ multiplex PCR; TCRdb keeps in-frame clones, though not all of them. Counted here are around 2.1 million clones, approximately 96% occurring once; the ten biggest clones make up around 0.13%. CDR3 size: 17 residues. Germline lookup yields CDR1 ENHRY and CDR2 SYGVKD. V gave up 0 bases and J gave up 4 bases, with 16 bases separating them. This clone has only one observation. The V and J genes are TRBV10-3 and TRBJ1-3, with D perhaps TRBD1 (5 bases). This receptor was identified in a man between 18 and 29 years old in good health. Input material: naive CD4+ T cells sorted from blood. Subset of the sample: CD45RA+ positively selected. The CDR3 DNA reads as TGTGCCATCAGTGAGTCGGGACTTCTATTTCCCGGAAACACCATATATTTT. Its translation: CAISESGLLFPGNTIYF.